This T cell receptor (beta chain) was identified in a study of cytomegalovirus exposure and HLA in healthy donors. Regarding the study as a whole: Data from an earlier analysis indicated that most TCR beta V segments were productive either about 87% or about 30% of the time.

This PCR relied on a set of 60 Vbeta primers and 13 Jbeta primers. Produced via immunoSEQ multiplex PCR; TCRdb's table is partial and in-frame only. Among 150,000 to 200,000 clones listed, 65% to 90% were seen once. Germline CDR1 is SGHRS and CDR2 is YFSETQ. Between the trimmed V and J ends, which lost 0 bases and 0 bases, there was a span of 7 bases. CDR3 length equals 14 residues. In nominal health when sampled, donors likely had unrecorded immune exposures nonetheless. With respect to this clone: The antigen is undetermined. This CDR3 is also generated by other DNA sequences in the sample.

This chain links TRBV5-1 with TRBJ2-7; no clear D. The specimen sequenced was PBMCs. The receptor was isolated from a woman aged 18 to 35 in good health and CMV-seronegative. The CDR3: CASSLAGSSYEQYF. In DNA form, the CDR3 reads TGCGCCAGCAGCTTGGCCGGTAGCTCCTACGAGCAGTACTTC.